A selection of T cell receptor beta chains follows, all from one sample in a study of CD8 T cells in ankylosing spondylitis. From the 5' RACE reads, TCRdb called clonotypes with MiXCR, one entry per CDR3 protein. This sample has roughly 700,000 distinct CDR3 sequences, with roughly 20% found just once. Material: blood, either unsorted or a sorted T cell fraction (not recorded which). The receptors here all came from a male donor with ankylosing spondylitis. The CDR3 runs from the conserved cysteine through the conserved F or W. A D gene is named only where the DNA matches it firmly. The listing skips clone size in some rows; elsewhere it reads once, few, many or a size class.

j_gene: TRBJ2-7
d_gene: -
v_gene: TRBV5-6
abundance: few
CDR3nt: TGTGCCAGCAGCAACGGACCGAGGAACTACGAGCAGTACTTC
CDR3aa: CASSNGPRNYEQYF

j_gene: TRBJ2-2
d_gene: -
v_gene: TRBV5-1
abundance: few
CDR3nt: TGCGCCAGCAGCCATCCCGGGTCCCGGGGCACCGGGGAGCTGTTTTTT
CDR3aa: CASSHPGSRGTGELFF

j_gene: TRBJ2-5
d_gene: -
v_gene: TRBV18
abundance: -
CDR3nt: TGTGCCAGCTCACCCCCCTTATTCGGCGACAGCGTCCAAGAGACCCAGTACTTC
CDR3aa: CASSPPLFGDSVQETQYF

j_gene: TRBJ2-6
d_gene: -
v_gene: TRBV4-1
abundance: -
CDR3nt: TGCGCCAGCAGCCAAGTCGGGGCTAGGGAGTCCTCTGGGGCCAACGTCCTGACTTTC
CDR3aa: CASSQVGARESSGANVLTF

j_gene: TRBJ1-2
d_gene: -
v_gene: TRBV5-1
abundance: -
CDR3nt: TGCGCCAGCAGCCCTGACGGAGCTAACTATGGCTACACCTTC
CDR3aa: CASSPDGANYGYTF

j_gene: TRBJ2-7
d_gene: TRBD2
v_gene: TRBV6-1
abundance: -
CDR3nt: TGTGCCAGCAGGGCTAGCGGGAGTGGATACGAGCAGTACTTC
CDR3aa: CASRASGSGYEQYF

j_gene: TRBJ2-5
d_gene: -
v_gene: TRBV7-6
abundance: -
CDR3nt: TGTGCCAGCAGCTCAACGGACGGGGCCCAGTACTTC
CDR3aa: CASSSTDGAQYF

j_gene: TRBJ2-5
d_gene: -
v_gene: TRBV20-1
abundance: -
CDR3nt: TGCAGTGCTAGAGAAGGAGGGGGACACCAAGAGACCCAGTACTTC
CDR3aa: CSAREGGGHQETQYF

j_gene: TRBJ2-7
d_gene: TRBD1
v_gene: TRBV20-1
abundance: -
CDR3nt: TGCAGTGCTAGCCGGACAGGGGTGGACAGAGGGCAGTACTTC
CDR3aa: CSASRTGVDRGQYF

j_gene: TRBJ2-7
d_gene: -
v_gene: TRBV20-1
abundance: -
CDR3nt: TGCAGTGCTAGTTCAGGTAGAAGTTTGGGATCCTACGAGCAGTACTTC
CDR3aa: CSASSGRSLGSYEQYF

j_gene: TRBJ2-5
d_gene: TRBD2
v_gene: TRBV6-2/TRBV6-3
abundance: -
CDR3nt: TGTGCCAGCAGTTCGTCAACCCCCTTAGCGGGACAAGAGACCCAGTACTTC
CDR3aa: CASSSSTPLAGQETQYF

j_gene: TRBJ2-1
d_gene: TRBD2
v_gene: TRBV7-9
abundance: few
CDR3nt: TGTGCCAGCAGCTTGGAAATAGCGGGAGATCTATACAATGAGCAGTTCTTC
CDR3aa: CASSLEIAGDLYNEQFF

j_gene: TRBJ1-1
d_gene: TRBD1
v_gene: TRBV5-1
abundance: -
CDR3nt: TGCGCCAGCAGCTTGGCGGGACAGGTAGACACTGAAGCTTTCTTT
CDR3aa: CASSLAGQVDTEAFF

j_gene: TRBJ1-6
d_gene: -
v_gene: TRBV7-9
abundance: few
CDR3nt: TGTGCCAGCAGGCGGGATAATAATTCACCCCTCCACTTT
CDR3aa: CASRRDNNSPLHF

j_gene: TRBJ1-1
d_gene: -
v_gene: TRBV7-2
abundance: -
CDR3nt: TGTGCCAGCAGCCGCCCGTTCATGAACACTGAAGCTTTCTTT
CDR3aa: CASSRPFMNTEAFF

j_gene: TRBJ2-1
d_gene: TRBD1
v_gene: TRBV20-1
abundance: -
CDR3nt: TGCAGTGCGATATCCCCCGGACAGGGCAGAAATAATGAGCAGTTCTTC
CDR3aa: CSAISPGQGRNNEQFF

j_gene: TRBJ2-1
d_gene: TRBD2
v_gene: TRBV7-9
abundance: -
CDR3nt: TGTGCCAGCAGCCACCCGGGACTAGCGTACAATGAGCAGTTCTTC
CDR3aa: CASSHPGLAYNEQFF

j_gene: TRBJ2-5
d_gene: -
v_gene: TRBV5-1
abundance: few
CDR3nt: TGCGCCAGCGTGGGCGGACCTGGTCGGGGGGAGACCCAGTACTTC
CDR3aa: CASVGGPGRGETQYF

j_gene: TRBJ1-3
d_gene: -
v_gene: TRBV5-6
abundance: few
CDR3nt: TGTGCCAGCAGCTTGTTGACAGGCTTCTCTGGAAACACCATATATTTT
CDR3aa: CASSLLTGFSGNTIYF

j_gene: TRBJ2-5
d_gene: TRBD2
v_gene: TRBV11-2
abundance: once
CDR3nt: TGTGCCAGCAGCCTTATGACTAGCGAAGAGACCCAGTACTTC
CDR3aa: CASSLMTSEETQYF

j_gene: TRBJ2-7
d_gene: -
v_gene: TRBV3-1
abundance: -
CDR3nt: TGTGCCAGCAGCTACCGACAGACTTTCGATGGGCAGTACTTC
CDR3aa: CASSYRQTFDGQYF

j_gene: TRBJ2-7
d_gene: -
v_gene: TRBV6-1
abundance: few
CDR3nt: TGTGCCAGCAGTGTGGCCACCTACGAGCAGTACTTC
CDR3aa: CASSVATYEQYF

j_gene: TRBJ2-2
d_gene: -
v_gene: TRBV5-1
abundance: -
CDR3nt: TGCGCCAGCAGCTTGGAGCCCCAATCCGGGGAGCTGTTTTTT
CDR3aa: CASSLEPQSGELFF